What follows is one TCR beta chain and its context. This record comes from a study of OX40 agonist ivuxolimab in advanced cancers. The CDR3 spans 17 residues. CDR1 MDHEN and CDR2 SYDVKM come from the germline V gene. The junction had 15 bases not matched to a gene; V was cut back by 5 bases and J by 5 bases. Produced via immunoSEQ multiplex PCR; TCRdb's table is partial and in-frame only. This table has more than 75,000 clones, 80% to 90% appearing once. The sequence came from an adult with an advanced solid tumor such as melanoma, head and neck, liver or kidney cancer. The specimen was CD4+ or CD8+ T cells sorted from blood, collected in a trial of the OX40 agonist ivuxolimab. This rearrangement joins TRBV28 to TRBJ2-4; 7 bases match TRBD1. The CDR3 reads CASSPLQGLRGENIQYF. CDR3 nucleotide sequence: TGTGCCAGCAGTCCCTTACAGGGGCTCAGAGGGGAAAACATTCAGTACTTC. Complete variable domain (other parts from reference TRBV28 and TRBJ2-4): DVKVTQSSRYLVKRTGEKVFLECVQDMDHENMFWYRQDPGLGLRLIYFSYDVKMKEKGDIPEGYSVSREKKERFSLILESASTNQTSMYLCASSPLQGLRGENIQYFGAGTRLSVL.